This T cell receptor beta chain was retrieved from a study of T cell responses to AZD1222 COVID-19 vaccine. CDR1 is KGHSH, CDR2 LQKENI, per germline. This CDR3 contains 18 residues. Trimming cost V 6 bases and J 5 bases; bases outside gene matches: 16. In this sample, this clone turned up once. Its antigen is not known. Using immunoSEQ multiplex PCR, the repertoire was profiled, and TCRdb retains in-frame clones only, with some absent. The sample lists 130,000 or so clones; more than 85% were seen once. Study-wide findings and caveats: Of spike-specific TCRs, nearly half reportedly target regions left unmutated in variants. Just 5 to 7 people given AZD1222 tested seropositive at baseline. Donors skewed white British and female; clonal diversity was possibly underestimated.

This rearrangement joins TRBV18 to TRBJ2-5, with TRBD1 identical over 12 bases. The receptor was isolated from an adult in good health. Sequenced material: peripheral blood, taken on day 0 of AZD1222 vaccination. CDR3 region: CASSRLPGQGAPGETQYF. The CDR3 DNA reads TGTGCCAGCTCTCGACTACCGGGACAGGGGGCTCCGGGGGAGACCCAGTACTTC.